The table lists the clone carrying this T cell receptor beta chain with a few counts. V lost 3 bases and J lost 6; bases outside the gene matches: 5. The CDR3 contains 14 residues. Per the germline V gene, CDR1 is LNHNV and CDR2 is YYDKDF (reference sequence). The sample comes from a study of blood T cell repertoires in COVID-19. Assay: immunoSEQ multiplex PCR; the TCRdb copy retains only in-frame clones and omits some. This table holds 140,000 to 150,000 clones, just under 85% found once. Sequencing input: peripheral blood. J is TRBJ2-3 and V is TRBV15, with 8 positions matching TRBD1. The sequence was collected from a woman in her thirties or forties with active or convalescent COVID-19. The CDR3 loop reads CATSSRQGKDTQYF. In nucleotides, the CDR3 is TGTGCCACCAGCAGCAGACAGGGGAAGGATACGCAGTATTTT.